This T cell receptor beta chain is drawn from a study of cytomegalovirus exposure and HLA in healthy donors. Turning to the study itself: Membership in the Caucasian-associated ancestry cluster was found for approximately 85% of 398 genotyped donors. Broader study findings: According to a later analysis, most TCR beta chains associated with CMV appeared HLA-restricted. Rates of TCR association differed by HLA locus in a later analysis, with DRB1 highest and HLA-C lowest. Trimming of TCR beta V- and J-genes showed a link, identified in a later analysis, to a missense DCLRE1C variant.

Germline-derived CDR1 and CDR2 are SQVTM and ANQGSEA. The germline V and J ends were trimmed by 4 bases and 0 bases, with 7 bases remaining between them. The CDR3 contains 13 residues. The primer mix had 60 Vbeta and 13 Jbeta primers. TCRdb's table, derived via immunoSEQ multiplex PCR, lists solely in-frame clones and lacks some. The sample yields 200,000 or so clones, approximately 79% seen once. Details on this clone: Its target is unknown.

Material: PBMCs. V gene TRBV29-1 combines with J gene TRBJ1-3; D is ambiguous. The source is a man aged 18 to 30 in good health and CMV-seronegative. Written as DNA, the CDR3 is TGCAGCGTTGGGCCTGACTCTGGAAACACCATATATTTT. Its translation: CSVGPDSGNTIYF.